Presented here are 15 T cell receptor beta chains from one specimen sequenced in a study of T cells after yellow fever vaccination. Using its own MiXCR run on the 5' RACE reads, TCRdb lists one record per CDR3 protein. Of 100,000 to 150,000 distinct CDR3 sequences listed, about 7.4% are singletons. This specimen consisted of CD4+ T cells sorted from PBMCs, obtained 9 to 10 days after the first yellow fever vaccination. These receptors all stem from a man between 18 and 29 years old who received the YFV17D yellow fever vaccine.

As regards this clonotype: A much larger clone lies a single base off, so this may be a read error. CDR3 DNA sequence: TGTGCCAGCAGTTTACTACACTATTGCTACACCTTC. This encodes CASSLLHYCYTF. The chain joins TRBV28 to TRBJ1-2; D gene ambiguous. Germline-derived CDR1 and CDR2 are MDHEN and SYDVKM. This CDR3 region has 12 residues.

A few counts support this clonotype. The chain recombines TRBV7-2 with TRBJ1-6; 7 bases line up with TRBD1. This CDR3 is 18 amino acids long. Germline lookup yields CDR1 SGHTA and CDR2 FQGNSA. V was clipped by 2 bases and J by 3 bases; unmatched bases: 10. CDR3 nucleotides: TGTGCCAGCAGCTTAAGAGGGGACAGATCTTACTATAATTCACCCCTCCACTTT. As protein: CASSLRGDRSYYNSPLHF.

This clonotype was seen repeatedly, ten times or more. The V and J genes are TRBV5-1 and TRBJ2-5, with 12 nucleotides matching TRBD2. J was trimmed by 1 base and V by 4 bases; bases with no gene match: 5. Germline assignment: CDR1 SGHRS and CDR2 YFSETQ. The CDR3 contains 16 residues. The CDR3 reads CASSKGLAGLQETQYF. CDR3 coding DNA: TGCGCCAGCAGCAAGGGACTAGCGGGCCTCCAAGAGACCCAGTACTTC. Complete variable domain (other parts from reference TRBV5-1 and TRBJ2-5): KAGVTQTPRYLIKTRGQQVTLSCSPISGHRSVSWYQQTPGQGLQFLFEYFSETQRNKGNFPGRFSGRQFSNSRSEMNVSTLELGDSALYLCASSKGLAGLQETQYFGPGTRLLVL.

This clonotype was counted many times. J is TRBJ2-5 and V is TRBV7-9, with a tentative D call TRBD1 (5 bases). The germline CDR1 and CDR2 sequences are SEHNR and FQNEAQ (reference sequence). The CDR3 has 14 amino acids. Trimming removed 5 bases from V and 2 bases from J, with 12 bases in between. In DNA, the CDR3 is TGTGCCAGCAGCCAAAGACAGACACAAGAGACCCAGTACTTC. Translated, it gives CASSQRQTQETQYF.

This clonotype was seen repeatedly, ten times or more. The V and J genes are TRBV5-1 and TRBJ2-3, with 10 bases aligning to TRBD1. The junction had 9 bases not matched to a gene; V was cut back by 4 bases and J by 1 base. The CDR3 runs 17 residues. The germline CDR1 and CDR2 sequences are SGHRS and YFSETQ. CDR3 bases: TGCGCCAGCAGCAGGGACAGGGGTGTTAGGGGCACAGATACGCAGTATTTT. Its translation is CASSRDRGVRGTDTQYF.

This clonotype was recorded a few times. The chain uses TRBV25-1 and TRBJ1-6, with D unclear. This CDR3 is built from 14 residues. Germline V CDR1 and CDR2: MGHDK, SYGVNS. The V and J ends lost 6 bases and 3 bases respectively, with 9 bases between them. CDR3 sequence (DNA): TGTGCCAGCAGCCCCCAGGTCTATAATTCACCCCTCCACTTT. Its translation is CASSPQVYNSPLHF. The whole variable domain, remainder taken from reference TRBV25-1 and TRBJ1-6, is EADIYQTPRYLVIGTGKKITLECSQTMGHDKMYWYQQDPGMELHLIHYSYGVNSTEKGDLSSESTVSRIRTEHFPLTLESARPSHTSQYLCASSPQVYNSPLHFGNGTRLTVT.

Notes on this clonotype: A read error may account for a junction end that differs from germline. The chain uses TRBV12-3 or TRBV12-4 and TRBJ1-6; D remains unclear. The length of the CDR3 is 15 residues. The CDR3 sequence: CASSSRAVRNSLLHF. The CDR3 region has the DNA TGTGCCAGCAGTTCGAGGGCGGTCCGGAATTCACTCCTCCACTTT.

This clonotype has ten or more counts. V gene TRBV5-6 combines with J gene TRBJ1-3; D is uncertain. V was pared by 0 bases and J by 0 bases, with 7 bases between. CDR1 SGHDT and CDR2 YYEEEE come from the germline V gene. CDR3 length: 15 residues. The CDR3 is CASSLVGRSGNTIYF. The CDR3 nucleotides read TGTGCCAGCAGCTTGGTAGGACGCTCTGGAAACACCATATATTTT.

The chain carries TRBV7-2 and TRBJ2-1; tentatively, D is TRBD1 or TRBD2 (5 bases each). CDR1 and CDR2 from the germline V gene are SGHTA and FQGNSA. The CDR3 consists of 16 residues. The germline V and J ends were trimmed by 7 bases and 5 bases, with 21 bases remaining between them. As DNA, the CDR3 is TGTGCCAGCACCCATAGCGCAGGGTTCGTGAACAATGAGCAGTTCTTC. This translates into CASTHSAGFVNNEQFF.

The rearrangement joins TRBV5-8 to TRBJ2-1, with 8 positions matching TRBD1. CDR3 length: 16 amino acids. Germline-derived CDR1 and CDR2 are SGHTS and YDEGEE. The ends lost 2 bases at V and 4 bases at J; junction bases unmatched: 8. CDR3 sequence (DNA): TGTGCCAGCAGCTTCTTCGAGGGACAGGTTTACAATGAGCAGTTCTTC. As protein: CASSFFEGQVYNEQFF. The full variable domain, completed using reference TRBV5-8 and TRBJ2-1, is EAGVTQSPTHLIKTRGQQATLRCSPISGHTSVYWYQQALGLGLQFLLWYDEGEERNRGNFPPRFSGRQFPNYSSELNVNALELEDSALYLCASSFFEGQVYNEQFFGPGTRLTVL.

Only a few counts were recorded for this clonotype. The chain employs TRBV5-4 and TRBJ2-1, with 12 bases aligning to TRBD2. The length of the CDR3 is 16 residues. Germline V gives CDR1 SGHNT, CDR2 YYREEE (reference sequence). V lost 3 bases to trimming and J lost 7 bases; unmatched junction nucleotides: 8. The CDR3 is CASSYPPSGGANEQFF. In nucleotides, the CDR3 is TGTGCCAGCAGCTACCCACCTAGCGGGGGGGCGAATGAGCAGTTCTTC.

This clonotype came up many times. V gene TRBV18 combines with J gene TRBJ1-1; D gene unclear. V gave up 3 bases and J gave up 11 bases, with 16 bases separating them. This CDR3 spans 13 amino acids. Per germline, CDR1 KGHSH and CDR2 LQKENI. CDR3 bases: TGTGCCAGCTCACCCTCCGCGGTGGGCGAGGCTTTCTTT. Translated: CASSPSAVGEAFF.

In this sample, this clonotype turned up once. A much larger clone differs by one base, so this may be a read error. The chain is built from TRBV30 and TRBJ2-7; D call uncertain. Germline V CDR1 and CDR2: GTSNPN, SVGIG (reference sequence). V lost 2 bases and J lost 2, with 7 bases in between. The CDR3 is 12 residues long. Written as DNA, the CDR3 is TGTGCCTGGAGTAGCAGCACCTACGAGCAGTACTTC. Its translation is CAWSSSTYEQYF.

This clonotype has a count of ten or more. CDR3 DNA sequence: TGCAGTGCCACGGACAGGGAGGATCAGCCCCAGCATTTT. Amino acids: CSATDREDQPQHF. The J gene is TRBJ1-5, the V gene TRBV20-1; TRBD1 matches at 8 bases. Germline lookup yields CDR1 DFQATT and CDR2 SNEGSKA (reference sequence). V lost 6 bases to trimming and J lost 5 bases; unmatched junction nucleotides: 6. The length of the CDR3 is 13 residues.

In its sample, this clonotype was seen a few times. DNA for the CDR3: TGTGCCAGCAGCCAAGAATGGACTAGCGGGGGGGAGACCCAGTACTTC. As protein: CASSQEWTSGGETQYF. V and J are TRBV4-2 and TRBJ2-5, with 14 bases aligning to TRBD2. CDR1 is LGHNA and CDR2 is YNFKEQ in the germline V gene. This CDR3 contains 16 residues. V lost 0 bases to trimming and J lost 5 bases; unmatched junction nucleotides: 2.